Following are 2 T cell receptor beta chains from one sample sequenced in a study of blood T cell repertoires in COVID-19. Clones were read by immunoSEQ multiplex PCR, and TCRdb kept only the in-frame ones, dropping some. The sample includes tens of thousands of clones, around nine tenths seen only once; the top ten take 10% to 15%. The source material was peripheral blood. All receptors derive from a human donor in a cohort sampled during active COVID-19. The donor label of this sample is uncertain.

The chain couples TRBV18 to TRBJ1-1; tentative D call: TRBD1 (5 bases). Germline V lookup: CDR1 KGHSH, CDR2 LQKENI. Trimming stripped 1 base from V and 3 bases from J, with 18 bases between. The length of the CDR3 is 17 residues. This chain's CDR3 is CASSPQRQGRLDTEAFF. The CDR3 nucleotides read TGTGCCAGCTCACCACAAAGGCAGGGCCGGTTAGACACTGAAGCTTTCTTT.

This chain joins TRBV28 and TRBJ2-2, with 7 positions matching TRBD2. The trim removed 4 bases at V and 9 bases at J, leaving 11 bases unmatched. The CDR3 sequence is 15 residues long. CDR1 and CDR2 from the germline V gene are MDHEN and SYDVKM. In DNA form, the CDR3 reads TGTGCCAGCAGTTCTGCGGGGAGGGAGGTCTGGGAGCTGTTTTTT. Translating it yields CASSSAGREVWELFF.